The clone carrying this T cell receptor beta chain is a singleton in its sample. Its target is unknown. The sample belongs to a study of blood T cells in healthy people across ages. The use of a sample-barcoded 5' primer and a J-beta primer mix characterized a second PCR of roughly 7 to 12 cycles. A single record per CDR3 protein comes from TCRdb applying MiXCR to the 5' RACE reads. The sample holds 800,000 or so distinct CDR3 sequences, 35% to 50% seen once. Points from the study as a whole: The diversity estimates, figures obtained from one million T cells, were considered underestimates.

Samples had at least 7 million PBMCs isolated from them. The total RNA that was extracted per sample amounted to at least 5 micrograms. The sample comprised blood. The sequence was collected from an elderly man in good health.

This chain's CDR3 is CAISGLAGGDEQYF. In DNA, the CDR3 is TGTGCCATCAGTGGTCTAGCGGGAGGCGACGAGCAGTACTTC. The rearrangement joins TRBV10-3 to TRBJ2-4, with TRBD2 matching over 11 bases. The end of the DNA aligns better with TRBJ2-7, so the J call may be wrong. CDR3 length: 14 amino acids. Germline V gives CDR1 ENHRY, CDR2 SYGVKD.